The clone carrying this T cell receptor beta chain was seen only a few times. Its antigen is as yet unknown. Total RNA was isolated from each sample in quantities of at least 6 micrograms. Trimming left V 5 bases short and J 5 bases short, with 15 bases between. Germline loops: CDR1 SGHTA, CDR2 FQGNSA. This CDR3 comprises 14 residues. This sample is part of a study of blood T cells in healthy people across ages. Study-level points and caveats: PBMCs were not sorted, which prevented a conclusive comparison of naive versus antigen-experienced cells. With age, beta diversity per million T cells declined roughly linearly, significantly by approximately 40. Long-lived and aged donors differed, with more naive CD4+ cells and higher diversity in the long-lived.

Together with a sample-barcoded 5' primer, a J-beta primer mix was included in a second PCR lasting about 6 to 11 cycles. TCRdb called the 5' RACE reads again in MiXCR, with one record for every CDR3 protein. The sample has some 1,800,000 distinct CDR3 sequences; roughly two fifths are singletons. The sample taken for sequencing was blood. The receptor's source is a human donor in good health. This sequence joins TRBV7-2 and TRBJ2-5; D remains unclear. CDR3 amino acids: CASSIKASEETQYF. The DNA of the CDR3 is TGTGCCAGCAGCATAAAGGCCTCAGAGGAGACCCAGTACTTC.